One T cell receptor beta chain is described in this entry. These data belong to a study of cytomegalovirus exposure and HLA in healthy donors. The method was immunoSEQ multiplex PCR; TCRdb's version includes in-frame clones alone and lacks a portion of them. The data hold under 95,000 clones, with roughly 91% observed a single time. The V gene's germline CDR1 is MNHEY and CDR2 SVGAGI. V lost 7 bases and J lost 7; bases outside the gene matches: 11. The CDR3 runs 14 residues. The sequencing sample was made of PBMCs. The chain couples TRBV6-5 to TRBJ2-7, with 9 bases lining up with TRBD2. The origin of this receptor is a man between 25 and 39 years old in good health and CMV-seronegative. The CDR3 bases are TGTGCCAGCAACCGAGTAGCGGGAGTAAAAGAGCAGTACTTC. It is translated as CASNRVAGVKEQYF.